The clone carrying this T cell receptor beta chain was observed once. The sample is drawn from a study of blood T cell repertoires in COVID-19. TCRdb keeps only in-frame clones here, not all; method: immunoSEQ multiplex PCR. The table includes about 350,000 clones, around nine tenths detected once. The sample comprised peripheral blood. The receptor's source is an older woman with COVID-19, enrolled during active disease.

The CDR3, as DNA: TGTGCCAGCAGCACCGGACAGGGGGGCTCCTACGAGCAGTACTTC. Encoded protein: CASSTGQGGSYEQYF. This chain uses TRBV7-9 with TRBJ2-7; 10 bases align to TRBD1. J was trimmed by 0 bases and V by 5 bases; bases with no gene match: 4. Per germline, CDR1 SEHNR and CDR2 FQNEAQ (reference sequence). This CDR3 comprises 15 residues.